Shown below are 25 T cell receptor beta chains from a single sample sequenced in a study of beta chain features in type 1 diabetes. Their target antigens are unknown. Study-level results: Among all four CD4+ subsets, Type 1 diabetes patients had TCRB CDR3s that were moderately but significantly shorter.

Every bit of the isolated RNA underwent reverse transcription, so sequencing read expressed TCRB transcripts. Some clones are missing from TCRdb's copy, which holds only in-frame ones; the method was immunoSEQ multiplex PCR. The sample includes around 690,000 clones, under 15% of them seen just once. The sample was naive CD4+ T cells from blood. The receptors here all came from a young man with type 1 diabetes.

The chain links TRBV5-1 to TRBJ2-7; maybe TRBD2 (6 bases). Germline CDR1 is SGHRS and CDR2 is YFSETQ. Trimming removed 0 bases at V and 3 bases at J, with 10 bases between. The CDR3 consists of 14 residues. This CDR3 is CASSLAETSYEQYF. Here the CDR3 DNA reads TGCGCCAGCAGCTTGGCCGAGACTAGCTACGAGCAGTACTTC.

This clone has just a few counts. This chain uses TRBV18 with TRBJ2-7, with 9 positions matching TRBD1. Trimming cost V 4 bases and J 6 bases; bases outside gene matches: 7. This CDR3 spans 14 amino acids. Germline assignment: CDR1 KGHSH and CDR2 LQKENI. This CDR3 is CASSRDREGSEQYF. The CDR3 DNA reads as TGTGCCAGCTCACGGGACAGGGAAGGAAGCGAGCAGTACTTC.

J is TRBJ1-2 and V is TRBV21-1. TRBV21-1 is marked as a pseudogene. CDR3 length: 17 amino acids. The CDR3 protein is CASSKVRQSVWVYGYTF. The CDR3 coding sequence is TGTGCCAGCAGCAAAGTCCGCCAGTCCGTTTGGGTCTATGGCTACACCTTC.

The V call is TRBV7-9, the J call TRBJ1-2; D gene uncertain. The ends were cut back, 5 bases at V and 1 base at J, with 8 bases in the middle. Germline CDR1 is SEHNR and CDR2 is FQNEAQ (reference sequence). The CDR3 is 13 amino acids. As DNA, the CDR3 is TGTGCCAGCAGCAAGGACGGTAACTATGGCTACACCTTC. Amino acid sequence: CASSKDGNYGYTF.

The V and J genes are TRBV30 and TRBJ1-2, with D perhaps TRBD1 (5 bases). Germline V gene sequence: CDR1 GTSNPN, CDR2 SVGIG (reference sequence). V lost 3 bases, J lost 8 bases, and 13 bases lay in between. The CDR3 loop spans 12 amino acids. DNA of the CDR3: TGTGCCTGGAGCGGGACTGGTGAAGGCTACACCTTC. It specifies CAWSGTGEGYTF.

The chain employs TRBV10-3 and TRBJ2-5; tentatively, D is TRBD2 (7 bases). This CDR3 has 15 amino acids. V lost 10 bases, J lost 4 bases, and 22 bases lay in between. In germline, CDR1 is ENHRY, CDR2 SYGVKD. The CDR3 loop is CATRDARGGVETQYF. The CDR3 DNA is TGTGCCACTCGGGACGCAAGGGGGGGAGTAGAGACCCAGTACTTC.

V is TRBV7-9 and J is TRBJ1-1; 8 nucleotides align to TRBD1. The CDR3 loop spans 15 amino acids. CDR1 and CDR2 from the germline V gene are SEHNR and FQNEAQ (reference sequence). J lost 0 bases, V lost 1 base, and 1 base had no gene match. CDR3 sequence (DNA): TGTGCCAGCAGCTTAGGGGGACAGGTGAACACTGAAGCTTTCTTT. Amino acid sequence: CASSLGGQVNTEAFF.

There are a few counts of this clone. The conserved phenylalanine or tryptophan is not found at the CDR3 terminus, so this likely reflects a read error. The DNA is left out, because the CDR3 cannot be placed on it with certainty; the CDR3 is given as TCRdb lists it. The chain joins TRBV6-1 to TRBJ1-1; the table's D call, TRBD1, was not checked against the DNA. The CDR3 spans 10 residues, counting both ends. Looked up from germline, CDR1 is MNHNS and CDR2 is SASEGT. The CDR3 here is CASSEDLPQV.

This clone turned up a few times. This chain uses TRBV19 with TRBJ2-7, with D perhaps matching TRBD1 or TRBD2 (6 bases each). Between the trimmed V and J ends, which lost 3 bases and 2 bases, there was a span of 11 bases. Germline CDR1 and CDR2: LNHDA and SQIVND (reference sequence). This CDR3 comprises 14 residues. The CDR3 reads CASSISGGPYEQYF. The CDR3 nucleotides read TGTGCCAGTAGTATCAGTGGGGGGCCCTACGAGCAGTACTTC.

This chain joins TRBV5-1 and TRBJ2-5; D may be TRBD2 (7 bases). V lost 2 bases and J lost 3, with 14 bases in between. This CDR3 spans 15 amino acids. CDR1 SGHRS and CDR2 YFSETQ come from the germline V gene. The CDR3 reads CASSFRTGGEETQYF. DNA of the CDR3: TGCGCCAGCAGCTTTCGGACGGGGGGCGAAGAGACCCAGTACTTC. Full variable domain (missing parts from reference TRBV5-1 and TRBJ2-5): KAGVTQTPRYLIKTRGQQVTLSCSPISGHRSVSWYQQTPGQGLQFLFEYFSETQRNKGNFPGRFSGRQFSNSRSEMNVSTLELGDSALYLCASSFRTGGEETQYFGPGTRLLVL.

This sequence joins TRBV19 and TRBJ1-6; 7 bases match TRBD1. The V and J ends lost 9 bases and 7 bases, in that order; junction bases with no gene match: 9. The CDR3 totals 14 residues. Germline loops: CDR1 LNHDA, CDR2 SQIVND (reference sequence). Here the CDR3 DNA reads TGTGCCAGCAGTCTCGGCAGGGGGAATTCACCCCTCCACTTT. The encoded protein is CASSLGRGNSPLHF.

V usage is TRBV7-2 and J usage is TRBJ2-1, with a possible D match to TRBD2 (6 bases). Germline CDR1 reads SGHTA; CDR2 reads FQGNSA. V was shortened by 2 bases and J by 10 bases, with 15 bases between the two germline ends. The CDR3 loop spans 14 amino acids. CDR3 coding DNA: TGTGCCAGCAGCTTATCGGGGACTGACATCGAGCAGTTCTTC. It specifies CASSLSGTDIEQFF.

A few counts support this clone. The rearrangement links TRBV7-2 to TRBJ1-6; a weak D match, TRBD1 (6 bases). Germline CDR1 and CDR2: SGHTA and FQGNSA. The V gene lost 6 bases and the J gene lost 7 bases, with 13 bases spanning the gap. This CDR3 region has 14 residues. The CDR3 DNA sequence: TGTGCCAGCAGACCAACAGGGCACAATTCACCCCTCCACTTT. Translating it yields CASRPTGHNSPLHF. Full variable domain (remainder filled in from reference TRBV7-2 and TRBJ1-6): GAGVSQSPSNKVTEKGKDVELRCDPISGHTALYWYRQSLGQGLEFLIYFQGNSAPDKSGLPSDRFSAERTGGSVSTLTIQRTQQEDSAVYLCASRPTGHNSPLHFGNGTRLTVT.

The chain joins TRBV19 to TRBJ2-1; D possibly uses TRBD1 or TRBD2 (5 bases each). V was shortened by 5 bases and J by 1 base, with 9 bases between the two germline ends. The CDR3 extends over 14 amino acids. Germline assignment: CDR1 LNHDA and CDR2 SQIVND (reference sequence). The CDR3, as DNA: TGTGCCAGTAGTCCGGGACGGTCCTACAATGAGCAGTTCTTC. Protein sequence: CASSPGRSYNEQFF.

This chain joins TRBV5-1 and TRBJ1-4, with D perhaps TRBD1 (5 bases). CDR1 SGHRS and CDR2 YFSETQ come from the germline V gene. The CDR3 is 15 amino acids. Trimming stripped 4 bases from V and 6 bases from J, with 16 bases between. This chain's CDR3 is CASSRLGDRDEKLFF. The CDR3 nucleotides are TGCGCCAGCAGCCGCCTAGGGGATAGGGATGAAAAACTGTTTTTT. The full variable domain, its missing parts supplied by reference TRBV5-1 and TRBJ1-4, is KAGVTQTPRYLIKTRGQQVTLSCSPISGHRSVSWYQQTPGQGLQFLFEYFSETQRNKGNFPGRFSGRQFSNSRSEMNVSTLELGDSALYLCASSRLGDRDEKLFFGSGTQLSVL.

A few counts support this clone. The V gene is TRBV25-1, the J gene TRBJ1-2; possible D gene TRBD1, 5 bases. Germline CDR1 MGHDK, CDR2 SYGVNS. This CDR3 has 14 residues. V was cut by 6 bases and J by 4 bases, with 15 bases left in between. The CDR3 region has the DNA TGTGCCAGCAGCAGCTCCGGGGGAGGCTATGGCTACACCTTC. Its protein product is CASSSSGGGYGYTF.

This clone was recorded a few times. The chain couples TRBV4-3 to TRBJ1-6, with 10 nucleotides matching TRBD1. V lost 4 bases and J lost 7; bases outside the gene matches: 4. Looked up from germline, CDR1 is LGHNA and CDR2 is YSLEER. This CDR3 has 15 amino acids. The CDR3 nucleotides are TGCGCCAGCAGCCCCGGGACAGGGGAGAATTCACCCCTCCACTTT. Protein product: CASSPGTGENSPLHF.

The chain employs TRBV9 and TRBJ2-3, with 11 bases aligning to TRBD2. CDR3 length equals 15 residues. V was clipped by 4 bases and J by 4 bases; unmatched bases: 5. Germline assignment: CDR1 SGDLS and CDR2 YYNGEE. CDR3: CASSQGTSGADTQYF. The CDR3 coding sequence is TGTGCCAGCAGCCAAGGGACTAGCGGCGCAGATACGCAGTATTTT. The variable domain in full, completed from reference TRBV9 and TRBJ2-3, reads DSGVTQTPKHLITATGQRVTLRCSPRSGDLSVYWYQQSLDQGLQFLIQYYNGEERAKGNILERFSAQQFPDLHSELNLSSLELGDSALYFCASSQGTSGADTQYFGPGTRLTVL.

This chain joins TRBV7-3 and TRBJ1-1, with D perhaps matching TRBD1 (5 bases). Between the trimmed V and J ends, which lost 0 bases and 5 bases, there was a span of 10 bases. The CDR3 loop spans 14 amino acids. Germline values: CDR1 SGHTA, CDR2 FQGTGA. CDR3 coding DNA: TGTGCCAGCAGCTTAACCCACGGGGGGACTGAAGCTTTCTTT. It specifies CASSLTHGGTEAFF.

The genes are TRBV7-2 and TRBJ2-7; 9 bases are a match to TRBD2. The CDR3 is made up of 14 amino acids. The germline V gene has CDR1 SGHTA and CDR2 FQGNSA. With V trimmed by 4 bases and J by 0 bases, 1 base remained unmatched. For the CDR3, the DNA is TGTGCCAGCAGCTGGACTAGCGTCTCCTACGAGCAGTACTTC. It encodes CASSWTSVSYEQYF.

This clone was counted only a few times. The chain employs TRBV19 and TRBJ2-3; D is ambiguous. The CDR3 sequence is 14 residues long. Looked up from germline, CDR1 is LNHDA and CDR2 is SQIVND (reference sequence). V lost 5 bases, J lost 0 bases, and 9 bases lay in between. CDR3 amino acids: CASSEQASTDTQYF. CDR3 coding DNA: TGTGCCAGTAGTGAACAAGCTAGCACAGATACGCAGTATTTT.

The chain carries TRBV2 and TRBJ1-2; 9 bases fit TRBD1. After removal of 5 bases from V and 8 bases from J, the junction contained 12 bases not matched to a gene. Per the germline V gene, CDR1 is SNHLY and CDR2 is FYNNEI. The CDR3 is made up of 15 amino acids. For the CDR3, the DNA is TGTGCCAGCAGTTCTAACGTTGGGACAGGGTACGGCTACACCTTC. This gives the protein CASSSNVGTGYGYTF.

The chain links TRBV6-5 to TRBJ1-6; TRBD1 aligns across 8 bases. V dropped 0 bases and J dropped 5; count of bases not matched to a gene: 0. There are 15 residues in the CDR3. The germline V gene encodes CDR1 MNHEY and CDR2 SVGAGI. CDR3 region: CASSYSDRDNSPLHF. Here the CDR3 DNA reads TGTGCCAGCAGTTACTCGGACAGGGATAATTCACCCCTCCACTTT.

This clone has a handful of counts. The CDR3 sequence is CASSLHSGGGEQFF. The CDR3 nucleotides read TGTGCCAGCAGTCTCCACTCAGGGGGCGGTGAGCAGTTCTTC. V is TRBV28 and J is TRBJ2-1, with 8 nucleotides matching TRBD1. The CDR3 consists of 14 residues. Germline CDR1 reads MDHEN; CDR2 reads SYDVKM. With V trimmed by 5 bases and J by 9 bases, 9 bases remained unmatched.

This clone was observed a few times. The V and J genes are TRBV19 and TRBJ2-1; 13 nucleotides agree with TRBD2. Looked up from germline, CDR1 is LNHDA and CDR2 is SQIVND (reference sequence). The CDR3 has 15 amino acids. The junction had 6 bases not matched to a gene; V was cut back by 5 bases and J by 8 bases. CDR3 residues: CASSLTSGGAHEQFF. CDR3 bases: TGTGCCAGTAGTCTCACTAGCGGGGGGGCCCATGAGCAGTTCTTC.